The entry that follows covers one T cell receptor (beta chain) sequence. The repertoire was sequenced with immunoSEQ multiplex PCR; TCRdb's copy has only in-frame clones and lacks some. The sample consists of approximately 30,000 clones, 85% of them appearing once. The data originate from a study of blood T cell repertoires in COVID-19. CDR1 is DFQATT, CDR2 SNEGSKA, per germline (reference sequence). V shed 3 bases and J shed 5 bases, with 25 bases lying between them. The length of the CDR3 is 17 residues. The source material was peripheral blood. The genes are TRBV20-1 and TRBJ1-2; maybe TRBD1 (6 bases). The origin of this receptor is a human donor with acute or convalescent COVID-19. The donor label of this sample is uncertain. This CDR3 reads CSASPSGGTDWGYGYTF. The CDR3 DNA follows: TGCAGTGCTAGTCCTAGCGGGGGCACTGATTGGGGATATGGCTACACCTTC.